The rows below give T cell receptor beta chains drawn from one sample of a study of CD8 T cells in ankylosing spondylitis. TCRdb used MiXCR to reprocess the 5' RACE reads, holding one entry per CDR3 protein. The data contain roughly 220,000 distinct CDR3 sequences, about 10% of them singletons. Sample: blood, either unsorted or a sorted T cell fraction (not recorded which). The receptors were gathered from a male donor with ankylosing spondylitis or in good health (not recorded which). Each CDR3 is given with its conserved first and last residue. D genes are given only for firm matches. A clone size is listed for some rows: how often the clone was seen (once, few, many), or a class if it is expanded.

d_call | j_call | v_call | clone_size | cdr3_nt | cdr3_aa
- | TRBJ2-3 | TRBV10-3 | many | TGTGCCATCAGTGAGTCGGGGACGGACCCTAGCACAGATACGCAGTATTTT | CAISESGTDPSTDTQYF
- | TRBJ1-1 | TRBV3-1 | few | TGTGCCAGCAGCCAAGCCCCCGGGGCGGAGAACACTGAAGCTTTCTTT | CASSQAPGAENTEAFF
- | TRBJ1-2 | TRBV7-8 | - | TGTGCCAGCAGCTTTAAAGGAGTGGAATACACCTTC | CASSFKGVEYTF
TRBD2 | TRBJ2-1 | TRBV20-1 | many | TGCAGTGCTAGAGACCCGGGGGGATCCGATGAGCAGTTCTTC | CSARDPGGSDEQFF
TRBD2 | TRBJ2-1 | TRBV20-1 | - | TGCAGTGCTAGGGGGGGGGGTCCTTCTTACAATGAGCAGTTCTTC | CSARGGGPSYNEQFF
TRBD1 | TRBJ1-1 | TRBV3-1 | many | TGTGCCAGCAGCCCCTGGACAGGGCCGAGGGCTGAAGCTTTCTTT | CASSPWTGPRAEAFF
TRBD2 | TRBJ2-1 | TRBV5-1 | - | TGCGCCAGCAGCTCCCCTAGCGGGGGGGCCTCCTACAATGAGCAGTTCTTC | CASSSPSGGASYNEQFF
- | TRBJ2-1 | TRBV27 | many | TGTGCCAGCATACTCCACAATGAGCAGTTCTTC | CASILHNEQFF
TRBD2 | TRBJ2-5 | TRBV7-9 | - | TGTGCCAGCAGCTTTGCTAGCGGACAAGAGACCCAGTACTTC | CASSFASGQETQYF
- | TRBJ2-2 | TRBV20-1 | many | TGCAGTGCTCTGGGACCCCAGCGCACGATTAGCGGGGAGCTGTTTTTT | CSALGPQRTISGELFF
TRBD1 | TRBJ2-3 | TRBV2 | - | TGTGCCAGCAGTGACGCGACAGGGGCAGATACGCAGTATTTT | CASSDATGADTQYF
TRBD2 | TRBJ2-1 | TRBV20-1 | few | TGCAGTGCCAGTAGCGGGGGTGGCTCCTACAATGAGCAGTTCTTC | CSASSGGGSYNEQFF
- | TRBJ2-2 | TRBV7-3 | - | TGTGCCAGCAGCTCTGAGGGGGTTAGGACCGGGGAGCTGTTTTTT | CASSSEGVRTGELFF
- | TRBJ2-7 | TRBV5-6 | many | TGTGCCAGCAGCTTGAGGGGACTCCTCACCTACGAGCAGTACTTC | CASSLRGLLTYEQYF
- | TRBJ2-2 | TRBV28 | many | TGTGCCAGCAGCCAGCTCGGGACCGGGGAGCTGTTTTTT | CASSQLGTGELFF
TRBD1 | TRBJ2-5 | TRBV5-6 | many | TGTGCCAGCAGCCTGGACAGGGGTAACCAAGAGACCCAGTACTTC | CASSLDRGNQETQYF
TRBD1 | TRBJ2-4 | TRBV7-2 | - | TGTGCCAGCAGCACCGGACAGGGGGCCGAGAACATTCAGTACTTC | CASSTGQGAENIQYF
- | TRBJ2-7 | TRBV2 | - | TGTGCCAGGAGGGGGGGCGGAGGCTGGTTCTTCGAGCAGTACTTC | CARRGGGGWFFEQYF
- | TRBJ2-1 | TRBV12-3/TRBV12-4 | many | TGTGCCAGCAGCCCCACAGGCCCCAAGGACAATGAGCAGTTCTTC | CASSPTGPKDNEQFF
TRBD1 | TRBJ1-4 | TRBV7-8 | - | TGTGCCAGCAGCTTAGGGACAGGTTATAATGAAAAACTGTTTTTT | CASSLGTGYNEKLFF
- | TRBJ1-5 | TRBV7-2 | many | TGTGCCAGCAGCTGGACGGCCGATAGCAATCAGCCCCAGCATTTT | CASSWTADSNQPQHF
TRBD1 | TRBJ2-1 | TRBV5-1 | many | TGCGCCAGCAGCCCTGGGGACAGCCTCACCTACAATGAGCAGTTCTTC | CASSPGDSLTYNEQFF
- | TRBJ2-4 | TRBV7-9 | few | TGTGCCAGCAGCTCAATCAGGGAAGCCAAAAACATTCAGTACTTC | CASSSIREAKNIQYF
- | TRBJ2-5 | TRBV29-1 | - | TGCAGCGTTCCTAAGGGGGTCCCAGAGACCCAGTACTTC | CSVPKGVPETQYF
- | TRBJ2-2 | TRBV12-3/TRBV12-4 | many | TGTGCCAGCAGCGTCAGGAACACCGGGGAGCTGTTTTTT | CASSVRNTGELFF
- | TRBJ2-1 | TRBV7-3 | many | TGTGCCAGCAGCTTAAACGGGGGCCCCTACAATGAGCAGTTCTTC | CASSLNGGPYNEQFF
TRBD2 | TRBJ2-7 | TRBV7-2 | few | TGTGCCAGCAGCTTAGACGGACTAGCGGTGATCTACGAGCAGTACTTC | CASSLDGLAVIYEQYF
TRBD1 | TRBJ1-2 | TRBV20-1 | - | TGCAGTGCCCCGGACAGGGTATATGGCTACACCTTC | CSAPDRVYGYTF
TRBD1 | TRBJ2-7 | TRBV5-6 | many | TGTGCCAGCAGCACAGGGGGCTTATCGACGAAGCAGTACTTC | CASSTGGLSTKQYF
- | TRBJ2-1 | TRBV5-1 | many | TGCGCCAGCAGCTTGGTGAAGGGTTGGGATGAGCAGTTCTTC | CASSLVKGWDEQFF
- | TRBJ2-7 | TRBV20-1 | many | TGCAGTGCTAGAGATCAGGCAGGGGCGTGCTTC | CSARDQAGACF
- | TRBJ1-1 | TRBV18 | - | TGTGCCAGCTCTCCTCTTGGCCCACTTTCGAACACTGAAGCTTTCTTT | CASSPLGPLSNTEAFF
- | TRBJ1-4 | TRBV6-5 | many | TGTGCCAGCAGTTACGGGGTACGGCATGAAAAACTGTTTTTT | CASSYGVRHEKLFF